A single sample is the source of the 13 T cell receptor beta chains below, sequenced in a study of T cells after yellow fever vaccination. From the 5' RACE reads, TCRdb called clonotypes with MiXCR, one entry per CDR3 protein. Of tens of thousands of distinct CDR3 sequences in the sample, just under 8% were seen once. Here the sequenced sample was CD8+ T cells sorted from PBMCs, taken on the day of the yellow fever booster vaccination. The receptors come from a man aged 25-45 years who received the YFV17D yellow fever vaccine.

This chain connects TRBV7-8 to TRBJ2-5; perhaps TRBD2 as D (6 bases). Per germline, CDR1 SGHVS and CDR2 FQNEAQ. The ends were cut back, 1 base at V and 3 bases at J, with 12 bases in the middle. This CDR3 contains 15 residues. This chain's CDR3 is CASSLGITGEETQYF. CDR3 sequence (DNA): TGTGCCAGCAGCTTAGGAATAACGGGAGAAGAGACCCAGTACTTC.

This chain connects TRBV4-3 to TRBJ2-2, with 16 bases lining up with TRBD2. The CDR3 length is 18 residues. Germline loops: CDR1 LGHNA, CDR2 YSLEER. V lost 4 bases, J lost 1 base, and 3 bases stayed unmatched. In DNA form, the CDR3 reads TGCGCCAGCAGCCTGGGACTAGCGGGAGGGAAGAACACCGGGGAGCTGTTTTTT. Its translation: CASSLGLAGGKNTGELFF.

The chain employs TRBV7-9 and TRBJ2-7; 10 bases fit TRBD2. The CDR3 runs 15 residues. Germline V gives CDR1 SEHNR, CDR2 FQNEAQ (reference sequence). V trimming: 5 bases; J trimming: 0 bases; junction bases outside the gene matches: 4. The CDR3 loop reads CASSPRLAGSYEQYF. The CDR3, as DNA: TGTGCCAGCAGCCCGAGACTAGCGGGCTCCTACGAGCAGTACTTC.

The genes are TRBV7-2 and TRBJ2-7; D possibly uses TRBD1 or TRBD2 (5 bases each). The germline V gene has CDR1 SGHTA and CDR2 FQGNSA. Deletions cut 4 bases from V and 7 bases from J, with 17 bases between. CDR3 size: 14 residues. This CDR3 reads CASSSGTPFSEQYF. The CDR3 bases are TGTGCCAGCAGCTCCGGGACCCCCTTCTCTGAGCAGTACTTC.

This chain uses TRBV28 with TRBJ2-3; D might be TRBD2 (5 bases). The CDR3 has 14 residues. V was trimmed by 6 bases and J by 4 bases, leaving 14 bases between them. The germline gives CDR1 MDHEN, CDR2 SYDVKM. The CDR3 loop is CASRLLDDPDTQYF. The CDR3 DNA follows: TGTGCCAGCAGGTTACTAGATGATCCAGATACGCAGTATTTT.

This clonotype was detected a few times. Here the CDR3 DNA reads TGTGCCAGCAGACGCCGCGGGACTAGCGGGGATTACAATGAGCAGTTCTTC. This sequence encodes CASRRRGTSGDYNEQFF. The V and J genes are TRBV3-1 and TRBJ2-1; 13 nucleotides agree with TRBD2. The CDR3 totals 17 residues. V lost 6 bases and J lost 4; bases outside the gene matches: 9. CDR1 and CDR2 from the germline V gene are LGHDT and YNNKEL (reference sequence).

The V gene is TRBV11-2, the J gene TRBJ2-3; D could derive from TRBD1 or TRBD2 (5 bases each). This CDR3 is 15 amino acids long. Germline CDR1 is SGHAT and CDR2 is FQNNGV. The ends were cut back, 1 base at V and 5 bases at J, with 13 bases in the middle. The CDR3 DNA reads TGTGCCAGCAGCTTAGTAGGGACCAGCCAAGATACGCAGTATTTT. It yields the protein CASSLVGTSQDTQYF.

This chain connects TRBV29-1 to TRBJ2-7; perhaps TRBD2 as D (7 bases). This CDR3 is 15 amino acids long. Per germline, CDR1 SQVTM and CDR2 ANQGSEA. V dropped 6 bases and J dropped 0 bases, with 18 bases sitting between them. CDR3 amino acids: CSVQGGRAYSYEQYF. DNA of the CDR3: TGCAGCGTCCAAGGGGGGAGGGCCTACTCCTACGAGCAGTACTTC.

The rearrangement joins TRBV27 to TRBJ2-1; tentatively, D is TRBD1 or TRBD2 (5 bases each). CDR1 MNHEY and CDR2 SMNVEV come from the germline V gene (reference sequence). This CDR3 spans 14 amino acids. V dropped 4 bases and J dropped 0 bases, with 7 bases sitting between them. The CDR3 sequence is CASSSGGSYNEQFF. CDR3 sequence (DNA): TGTGCCAGCAGTTCTGGGGGCTCCTACAATGAGCAGTTCTTC.

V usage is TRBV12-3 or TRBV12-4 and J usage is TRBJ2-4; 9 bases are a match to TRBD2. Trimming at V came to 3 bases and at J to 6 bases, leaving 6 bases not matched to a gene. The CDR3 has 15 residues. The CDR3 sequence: CASSFGLAGTNIQYF. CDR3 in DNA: TGTGCCAGCAGTTTTGGGCTAGCGGGAACAAACATTCAGTACTTC.

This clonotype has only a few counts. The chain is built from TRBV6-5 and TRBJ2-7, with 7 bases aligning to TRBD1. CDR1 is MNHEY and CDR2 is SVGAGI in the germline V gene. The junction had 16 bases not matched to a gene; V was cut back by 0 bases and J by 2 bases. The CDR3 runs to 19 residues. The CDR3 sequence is CASSYSKMDRRTGTYEQYF. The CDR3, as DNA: TGTGCCAGCAGTTACTCGAAAATGGACAGGCGGACGGGGACCTACGAGCAGTACTTC.

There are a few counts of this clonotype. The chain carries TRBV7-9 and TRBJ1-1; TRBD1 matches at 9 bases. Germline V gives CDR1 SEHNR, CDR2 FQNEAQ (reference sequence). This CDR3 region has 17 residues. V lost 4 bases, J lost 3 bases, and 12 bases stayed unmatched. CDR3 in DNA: TGTGCCAGCAGCTCCGGGGGGGACGGGACAGGGTACACTGAAGCTTTCTTT. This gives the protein CASSSGGDGTGYTEAFF.

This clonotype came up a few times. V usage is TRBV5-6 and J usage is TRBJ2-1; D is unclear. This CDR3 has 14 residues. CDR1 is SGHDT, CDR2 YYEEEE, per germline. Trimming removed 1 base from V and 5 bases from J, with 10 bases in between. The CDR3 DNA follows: TGTGCCAGCAGCTTGCTAGGAGACAACAATGAGCAGTTCTTC. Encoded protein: CASSLLGDNNEQFF.